The next 25 T cell receptor beta chains were all read from a single sample in a study of control samples from healthy donors and cancer patients. The data were produced by immunoSEQ multiplex PCR, yet TCRdb's version contains in-frame clones alone and is incomplete. Altogether fewer than 200,000 clones are present, roughly 89% being singletons, with the ten largest covering about 1.4%. The sequenced material came from blood. Receptor source: a woman in her forties or fifties in good health.

The rearrangement joins TRBV7-2 to TRBJ1-5; no firm D call. The CDR3 consists of 14 residues. CDR1 is SGHTA and CDR2 is FQGNSA in the germline V gene. Trimming pared 2 bases from V and 10 bases from J, leaving 15 bases between. CDR3 loop: CASSLSYNGRPQHF. DNA of the CDR3: TGTGCCAGCAGCTTATCTTATAACGGACGCCCCCAGCATTTT.

The genes are TRBV11-1 and TRBJ1-2; 7 bases are a match to TRBD1. The J segment lost 2 bases and the V segment lost 1 base, leaving 4 bases of the junction unmatched. CDR3 size: 15 residues. Per the germline V gene, CDR1 is SGHAT and CDR2 is FQDESV (reference sequence). The DNA of the CDR3 is TGTGCCAGCAGCTTAGTTTTGGACAGGAACTATGGCTACACCTTC. It translates to CASSLVLDRNYGYTF.

The rearrangement joins TRBV2 to TRBJ2-1, with unresolved D. The V gene lost 7 bases and the J gene lost 0 bases, with 10 bases spanning the gap. Germline assignment: CDR1 SNHLY and CDR2 FYNNEI. The CDR3 contains 14 residues. The CDR3 sequence: CASTRQSSYNEQFF. The CDR3 region has the DNA TGTGCCAGCACCCGCCAAAGCTCCTACAATGAGCAGTTCTTC.

The chain recombines TRBV6-5 with TRBJ2-1, with 10 bases fitting TRBD2. The ends lost 0 bases at V and 6 bases at J; junction bases unmatched: 5. Germline loops: CDR1 MNHEY, CDR2 SVGAGI. The CDR3 runs to 16 residues. The CDR3 spells CASSYSGLAGGNEQFF. CDR3 bases: TGTGCCAGCAGTTACTCTGGGTTAGCGGGAGGCAATGAGCAGTTCTTC.

The gene calls are TRBV2 and TRBJ1-1; D perhaps matches TRBD1 (6 bases). In germline, CDR1 is SNHLY, CDR2 FYNNEI. Trimming removed 4 bases at V and 1 base at J, with 10 bases between. The CDR3 has 14 residues. The DNA for the CDR3 is TGTGCCAGCAGTGGGGCGACAGGGAACACTGAAGCTTTCTTT. Encoded protein: CASSGATGNTEAFF. The entire variable domain, with the rest obtained from reference TRBV2 and TRBJ1-1, is as follows: EPEVTQTPSHQVTQMGQEVILRCVPISNHLYFYWYRQILGQKVEFLVSFYNNEISEKSEIFDDQFSVERPDGSNFTLKIRSTKLEDSAMYFCASSGATGNTEAFFGQGTRLTVV.

This chain connects TRBV20-1 to TRBJ1-2; D unresolved. Germline lookup yields CDR1 DFQATT and CDR2 SNEGSKA (reference sequence). Trimming stripped 3 bases from V and 1 base from J, with 15 bases between. CDR3 length equals 15 residues. CDR3 amino acids: CSASLTFRGNYGYTF. CDR3 sequence (DNA): TGCAGTGCTAGTTTGACATTTCGAGGTAACTATGGCTACACCTTC.

This clone has more than one count but fewer than ten. The chain employs TRBV10-1 and TRBJ1-5, with 7 positions matching TRBD1. CDR1 is WNHNN, CDR2 SYGVQD, per germline (reference sequence). The CDR3 is 13 residues long. Trimming cost V 7 bases and J 5 bases; bases outside gene matches: 5. The CDR3 reads CASIDRAHQPQHF. As DNA, the CDR3 is TGCGCCAGCATAGACAGGGCTCATCAGCCCCAGCATTTT.

This chain joins TRBV9 and TRBJ2-3, with D possibly being TRBD2 (5 bases). CDR3 size: 15 residues. CDR1 SGDLS and CDR2 YYNGEE come from the germline V gene. Trimming cost V 6 bases and J 0 bases, with 14 bases left between them. CDR3 in amino acids: CASNEEGRSTDTQYF. CDR3 sequence (DNA): TGTGCCAGCAACGAAGAGGGCCGGAGCACAGATACGCAGTATTTT.

This chain's CDR3 is CASSVGTASSYEQYF. The CDR3, as DNA: TGTGCCAGCAGCGTCGGGACTGCGAGCTCCTACGAGCAGTACTTC. The chain is built from TRBV11-1 and TRBJ2-7; tentative D call: TRBD2 (6 bases). CDR3 length: 15 residues. Germline CDR1 SGHAT, CDR2 FQDESV (reference sequence). V shed 5 bases and J shed 0 bases, with 14 bases lying between them.

V gene TRBV7-9 combines with J gene TRBJ2-1; 14 bases are a match to TRBD2. Germline V gene data show CDR1 as SEHNR and CDR2 as FQNEAQ (reference sequence). The CDR3 is 18 amino acids. The trim removed 3 bases at V and 4 bases at J, leaving 8 bases unmatched. The CDR3 here is CASSFGTSGGSRYNEQFF. In DNA form, the CDR3 reads TGTGCCAGCAGCTTCGGGACTAGCGGGGGCTCTCGATACAATGAGCAGTTCTTC.

This clone was seen only once. At one boundary the junction diverges from the germline segment, which might be a read error. CDR3 amino acids: CASSLGAALQLF. The CDR3 DNA reads as TGTGCCAGCAGTTTAGGGGCAGCCCTACAGTTATTC. This chain links TRBV28 with TRBJ2-7, with TRBD1 as a possible D gene (5 bases). This CDR3 has 12 amino acids. Germline V gene data show CDR1 as MDHEN and CDR2 as SYDVKM.

The rearrangement links TRBV5-1 to TRBJ1-5; no firm D call. Germline loops: CDR1 SGHRS, CDR2 YFSETQ. V dropped 2 bases and J dropped 4 bases, with 10 bases sitting between them. The CDR3 covers 14 residues. The CDR3 reads CASSFGQPNQPQHF. DNA for the CDR3: TGCGCCAGCAGCTTCGGTCAGCCTAATCAGCCCCAGCATTTT.

The V call is TRBV30, the J call TRBJ1-1; tentatively, D is TRBD1 (5 bases). The CDR3 extends over 13 amino acids. Germline CDR1 is GTSNPN and CDR2 is SVGIG (reference sequence). Between the trimmed V and J ends, which lost 4 bases and 0 bases, there was a span of 9 bases. In nucleotides, the CDR3 is TGTGCCTGGACAGGGAACATGAACACTGAAGCTTTCTTT. The encoded protein is CAWTGNMNTEAFF.

This clone has more than one count but fewer than ten. CDR3 in DNA: TGCGCCAGCAGCTTGCGTGGGTCAACGGGAGACAGACTTAGCACAGATACGCAGTATTTT. The encoded protein is CASSLRGSTGDRLSTDTQYF. V and J are TRBV5-1 and TRBJ2-3; D possibly corresponds to TRBD2 (6 bases). Germline V gene data show CDR1 as SGHRS and CDR2 as YFSETQ. The CDR3 has 20 amino acids. V dropped 1 base and J dropped 0 bases, with 24 bases sitting between them.

The chain carries TRBV19 and TRBJ2-1; the D is unclear. Germline V CDR1 and CDR2: LNHDA, SQIVND (reference sequence). V was trimmed by 4 bases and J by 9 bases, leaving 13 bases between them. The CDR3 is 13 residues long. In nucleotides, the CDR3 is TGTGCCAGTAGTACCCTTGGTTGGGGTGAGCAGTTCTTC. The encoded protein is CASSTLGWGEQFF.

The table lists this clone with a few counts. In DNA form, the CDR3 reads TGCGCCAGCAGCCGACTAGCGGGAGTTTCAGATACGCAGTATTTT. Its translation: CASSRLAGVSDTQYF. The chain has TRBV4-1 and TRBJ2-3, with 12 bases matching TRBD2. Germline V CDR1 and CDR2: MGHRA, YSYEKL. The CDR3 extends over 15 amino acids. V dropped 4 bases and J dropped 4; count of bases not matched to a gene: 3.

J is TRBJ2-2 and V is TRBV7-3; a weak D match, TRBD2 (6 bases). The CDR3 is 13 residues long. The ends were cut back, 4 bases at V and 8 bases at J, with 11 bases in the middle. Germline loops: CDR1 SGHTA, CDR2 FQGTGA. CDR3 sequence: CASSSQAGGELFF. The CDR3 DNA is TGTGCCAGCAGCTCCCAGGCGGGAGGGGAGCTGTTTTTT. Looking up the rest from reference TRBV7-3 and TRBJ2-2 gives the full variable domain: GAGVSQTPSNKVTEKGKYVELRCDPISGHTALYWYRQSLGQGPEFLIYFQGTGAADDSGLPNDRFFAVRPEGSVSTLKIQRTERGDSAVYLCASSSQAGGELFFGEGSRLTVL.

The chain is built from TRBV4-3 and TRBJ2-6; no reliable D call. Trimming shortened V by 1 base and J by 0 bases, and 4 bases separated the two germline ends. Looked up from germline, CDR1 is LGHNA and CDR2 is YSLEER. This CDR3 has 15 residues. CDR3 DNA: TGCGCCAGCAGCCAAGGACACTCTGGGGCCAACGTCCTGACTTTC. Amino acids: CASSQGHSGANVLTF.

The chain has TRBV6-5 and TRBJ1-2; possibly TRBD1 for D (6 bases). V gave up 6 bases and J gave up 3 bases, with 14 bases separating them. The V gene's germline CDR1 is MNHEY and CDR2 SVGAGI. The CDR3 is made up of 14 amino acids. CDR3 sequence: CASSPKGGDYGYTF. The CDR3 coding sequence is TGTGCCAGCAGCCCCAAGGGGGGAGACTATGGCTACACCTTC.

This clone was seen a few times. This sequence joins TRBV7-8 and TRBJ1-2; D is unclear. Trimming shortened V by 0 bases and J by 3 bases, and 17 bases separated the two germline ends. Per germline, CDR1 SGHVS and CDR2 FQNEAQ. The CDR3 has 17 amino acids. The CDR3 nucleotides read TGTGCCAGCAGCTTAGCGTCACGTCGGGGTTATCACTATGGCTACACCTTC. This codes for CASSLASRRGYHYGYTF.

CDR3 amino acids: CASSRLTENTGELFF. As DNA, the CDR3 is TGTGCCAGCAGCCGTCTGACCGAGAACACCGGGGAGCTGTTTTTT. J is TRBJ2-2 and V is TRBV7-2; D is ambiguous. The CDR3 runs to 15 residues. The V gene lost 5 bases and the J gene lost 1 base, with 11 bases spanning the gap. Germline CDR1 SGHTA, CDR2 FQGNSA.

The gene calls are TRBV23-1 and TRBJ1-5; 8 bases are shared with TRBD1. TRBV23-1 is flagged as an ORF with uncertain function. The CDR3 has 16 residues. Trimming removed 3 bases from V and 8 bases from J; junction bases left unmatched: 12. The CDR3 sequence is CASSHQSRQGREPQHF. The CDR3 DNA follows: TGCGCCAGCAGTCATCAATCCCGACAGGGGCGGGAGCCCCAGCATTTT.

V is TRBV19 and J is TRBJ1-1; 9 nucleotides line up with TRBD1. The CDR3 is made up of 14 amino acids. V dropped 5 bases and J dropped 5; count of bases not matched to a gene: 6. The germline V gene has CDR1 LNHDA and CDR2 SQIVND (reference sequence). This CDR3 is CASSVTGGGTEAFF. The CDR3 nucleotides read TGTGCCAGTAGTGTTACAGGGGGCGGAACTGAAGCTTTCTTT.

The chain uses TRBV4-2 and TRBJ2-1, with 10 bases lining up with TRBD2. In germline, CDR1 is LGHNA, CDR2 YNFKEQ. J was trimmed by 6 bases and V by 3 bases; bases with no gene match: 8. The CDR3 has 16 residues. CDR3 amino acids: CASSQLGLAATNEQFF. CDR3 coding DNA: TGTGCCAGCAGCCAGCTAGGACTAGCGGCCACCAATGAGCAGTTCTTC.

The chain is built from TRBV14 and TRBJ2-7; D tentatively fits TRBD1 or TRBD2 (5 bases each). CDR1 is SGHDN and CDR2 is FVKESK in the germline V gene. V lost 4 bases and J 0 bases, leaving 13 bases between the germline ends. This CDR3 contains 15 residues. The CDR3 sequence is CASSPGRLSSYEQYF. In DNA form, the CDR3 reads TGTGCCAGCAGCCCGGGACGGTTGAGCTCCTACGAGCAGTACTTC.